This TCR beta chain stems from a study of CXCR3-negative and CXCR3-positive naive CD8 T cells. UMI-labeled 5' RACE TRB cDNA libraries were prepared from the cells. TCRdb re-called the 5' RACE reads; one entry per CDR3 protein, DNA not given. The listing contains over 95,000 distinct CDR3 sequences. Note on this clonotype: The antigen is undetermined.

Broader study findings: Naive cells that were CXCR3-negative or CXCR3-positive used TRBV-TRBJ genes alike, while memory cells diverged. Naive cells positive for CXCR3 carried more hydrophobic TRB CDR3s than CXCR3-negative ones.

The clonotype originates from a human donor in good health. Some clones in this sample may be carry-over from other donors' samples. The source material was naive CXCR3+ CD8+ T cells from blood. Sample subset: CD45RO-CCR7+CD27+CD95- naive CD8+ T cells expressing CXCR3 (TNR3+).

CDR3: CASSELDGASGAQETQYF. The rearrangement uses TRBV25-1 and TRBJ2-5; the TRBD2 assignment by TCRdb is unverifiable without DNA. The CDR3 contains 18 residues. Germline values: CDR1 MGHDK, CDR2 SYGVNS.